Shown below are 14 T cell receptor beta chains from a single sample sequenced in a study of blood T cell repertoires in COVID-19. Sequencing was performed with immunoSEQ multiplex PCR; in TCRdb, only in-frame clones are kept and a portion is missing. The sample gives around 500,000 clones, 88% of which show up once; roughly 8% is in the top ten. Source material: PBMCs or T cells enriched from blood (not recorded which). The receptor set was obtained from a woman aged 60-70 years who had recovered from COVID-19.

The J gene is TRBJ2-3, the V gene TRBV5-1; 8 nucleotides align to TRBD1. Unmatched junction bases numbered 10, after V lost 4 bases and J lost 0 bases. The length of the CDR3 is 17 residues. From germline, CDR1 is SGHRS and CDR2 YFSETQ. The CDR3 nucleotides read TGCGCCAGCAGCCTTGGTGGGACAGGCTCTAGCACAGATACGCAGTATTTT. Protein sequence: CASSLGGTGSSTDTQYF.

The chain recombines TRBV5-8 with TRBJ1-5; 7 nucleotides align to TRBD1. The V and J ends lost 3 bases and 0 bases, in that order; junction bases with no gene match: 6. The germline V gene encodes CDR1 SGHTS and CDR2 YDEGEE. The CDR3 has 16 residues. This chain's CDR3 is CASSSTRGISNQPQHF. In DNA form, the CDR3 reads TGTGCCAGCAGCTCGACCAGGGGGATTAGCAATCAGCCCCAGCATTTT.

The CDR3 nucleotides read TGTGCCAGCAGGCGGAAGGGGGAAGGCACAGATACGCAGTATTTT. Translation gives CASRRKGEGTDTQYF. The V gene is TRBV6-5, the J gene TRBJ2-3; D is possibly TRBD1 (6 bases). Between the trimmed V and J ends, which lost 6 bases and 1 base, there was a span of 14 bases. This CDR3 contains 15 residues. Germline CDR1 MNHEY, CDR2 SVGAGI.

This chain links TRBV4-1 with TRBJ2-3, with D possibly matching TRBD1 (5 bases). CDR3 length: 14 residues. Per the germline V gene, CDR1 is MGHRA and CDR2 is YSYEKL. Trimming pared 3 bases from V and 0 bases from J, leaving 7 bases between. The CDR3 loop is CASSQPGSTDTQYF. The CDR3, as DNA: TGCGCCAGCAGCCAGCCAGGGAGCACAGATACGCAGTATTTT.

The CDR3 reads CASSYYRNQPQHF. Here the CDR3 DNA reads TGTGCCAGCAGTTATTATCGGAATCAGCCCCAGCATTTT. The genes are TRBV12-3 or TRBV12-4 and TRBJ1-5; D gene unclear. This CDR3 comprises 13 residues. The V and J ends lost 4 bases and 4 bases respectively, with 8 bases between them.

The DNA for the CDR3 is TGTGCCAGCAGTTTACAGTCCCGCTTCTCCTATGGCTACACCTTC. This gives the protein CASSLQSRFSYGYTF. The chain uses TRBV28 and TRBJ1-2; D unresolved. Deletions cut 2 bases from V and 4 bases from J, with 14 bases between. The V gene's germline CDR1 is MDHEN and CDR2 SYDVKM. The CDR3 runs to 15 residues.

The chain carries TRBV5-1 and TRBJ2-7; the D gene is possibly TRBD1 (6 bases). The CDR3 is 14 amino acids. Germline V gene data show CDR1 as SGHRS and CDR2 as YFSETQ. V was clipped by 3 bases and J by 5 bases, with 15 bases between them. The CDR3 DNA is TGCGCCAGCAGCTATGAACAGGGTCGAGACGAGCAGTACTTC. Translation gives CASSYEQGRDEQYF.

The rearrangement joins TRBV6-6 to TRBJ1-2; 9 positions agree with TRBD1. CDR1 is MNHNY, CDR2 SVGAGI, per germline (reference sequence). The ends lost 7 bases at V and 6 bases at J; junction bases unmatched: 12. CDR3 length: 15 amino acids. CDR3 nucleotide sequence: TGTGCCAGCATAGCCCGGGACAGGGTATACAATGGCTACACCTTC. Amino acid sequence: CASIARDRVYNGYTF.

The chain has TRBV11-3 and TRBJ2-3, with TRBD2 matching 9 bases. The CDR3 contains 16 residues. J gave up 0 bases and V 5 bases, and 6 bases lay outside the gene matches. Germline values: CDR1 SGHNT, CDR2 YENEEA. CDR3 in amino acids: CASSLRLAASTDTQYF. CDR3 bases: TGTGCCAGCAGCCTTCGACTAGCGGCTAGCACAGATACGCAGTATTTT.

This clone turned up a few times. V is TRBV9 and J is TRBJ1-3, with 8 nucleotides matching TRBD1. The length of the CDR3 is 17 residues. The V and J ends lost 1 base and 1 base, in that order; junction bases with no gene match: 7. Germline V gene lookup returns CDR1 SGDLS and CDR2 YYNGEE. The DNA for the CDR3 is TGTGCCAGCAGCGTATCGACAGGGGACCAATCTGGAAACACCATATATTTT. It specifies CASSVSTGDQSGNTIYF. Together with reference TRBV9 and TRBJ1-3, the CDR3 gives the full variable domain: DSGVTQTPKHLITATGQRVTLRCSPRSGDLSVYWYQQSLDQGLQFLIQYYNGEERAKGNILERFSAQQFPDLHSELNLSSLELGDSALYFCASSVSTGDQSGNTIYFGEGSWLTVV.

The chain carries TRBV19 and TRBJ2-2; 8 nucleotides agree with TRBD1. In germline, CDR1 is LNHDA, CDR2 SQIVND (reference sequence). V gave up 9 bases and J gave up 2 bases; unmatched junction bases: 11. The CDR3 totals 16 residues. CDR3 bases: TGTGCCAGCCGAGGGGTAGGGACAGGCAACACCGGGGAGCTGTTTTTT. It yields the protein CASRGVGTGNTGELFF.

This clone came up a few times. The J gene is TRBJ1-6, the V gene TRBV28; TRBD1 matches at 9 bases. The V gene end was trimmed by 6 bases and the J gene end by 2 bases; junction bases not matched to a gene: 11. In germline, CDR1 is MDHEN, CDR2 SYDVKM. The CDR3 totals 18 residues. The CDR3 DNA sequence: TGTGCCAGCAGCTCTGGGGGGACAGGGATAACCTATAATTCACCCCTCCACTTT. Its protein product is CASSSGGTGITYNSPLHF.

V is TRBV2 and J is TRBJ1-2; D is possibly TRBD1 (5 bases). CDR1 and CDR2 from the germline V gene are SNHLY and FYNNEI. The CDR3 extends over 17 amino acids. Trimming removed 1 base at V and 1 base at J, with 16 bases between. The CDR3 DNA reads TGTGCCAGCAGTGAAGAATGGACAAGTTCCTATAACTATGGCTACACCTTC. Translating it yields CASSEEWTSSYNYGYTF.

This chain connects TRBV7-6 to TRBJ1-4; weak D call: TRBD1 (5 bases). Trimming stripped 2 bases from V and 7 bases from J, with 20 bases between. This CDR3 contains 17 residues. From germline, CDR1 is SGHVS and CDR2 FNYEAQ. The CDR3 sequence: CASSLYPPGGDSEKLFF. The DNA for the CDR3 is TGTGCCAGCAGCTTATATCCCCCGGGGGGGGATAGTGAAAAACTGTTTTTT.